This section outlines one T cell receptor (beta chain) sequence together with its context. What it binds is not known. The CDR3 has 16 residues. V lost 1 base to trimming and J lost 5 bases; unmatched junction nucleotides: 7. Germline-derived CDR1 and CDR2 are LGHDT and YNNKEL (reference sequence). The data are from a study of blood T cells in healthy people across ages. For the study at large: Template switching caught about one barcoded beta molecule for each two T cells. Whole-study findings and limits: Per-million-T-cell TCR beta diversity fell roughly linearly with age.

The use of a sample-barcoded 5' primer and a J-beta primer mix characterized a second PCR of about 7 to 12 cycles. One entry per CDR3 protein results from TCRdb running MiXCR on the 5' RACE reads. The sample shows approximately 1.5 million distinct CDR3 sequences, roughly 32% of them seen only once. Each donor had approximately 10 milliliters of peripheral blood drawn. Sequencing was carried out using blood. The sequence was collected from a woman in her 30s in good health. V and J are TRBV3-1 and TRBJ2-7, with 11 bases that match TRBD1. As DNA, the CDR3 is TGTGCCAGCAGCCAAGCCATGGGACAGGGGGACCACGAGCAGTACTTC. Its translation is CASSQAMGQGDHEQYF.